This T cell receptor beta chain stems from a study of early T cells in non-severe SARS-CoV-2 infection. The sample holds many counts of this clonotype. TCRdb passed the 5' RACE reads through MiXCR, listing each CDR3 protein once. The repertoire holds 30,000 to 45,000 distinct CDR3 sequences, 3.5% to 5% seen once, with over 5% in the top ten. The CDR3 totals 20 residues. Specimen: whole blood. This sequence joins TRBV21-1 and TRBJ1-5. TRBV21-1 is shown as a pseudogene. The TCR originated in an adult who was a healthcare worker with PCR-confirmed SARS-CoV-2 infection or an uninfected control (not recorded which). CDR3 protein: CASSTTNPFRRTDNKQPQHF. The CDR3 region has the DNA TGTGCCAGCAGCACAACAAATCCCTTTCGCCGAACCGATAACAAACAGCCCCAGCATTTT.